Listed below are T cell receptor beta chains from one sample, sequenced in a study of monozygotic twins with inflammatory bowel disease. TCRdb re-called the 5' RACE reads; every CDR3 protein appears as one record, without DNA. The sample table sets out 150,000 to 200,000 distinct CDR3 sequences. The sequenced sample was blood. These receptors came from a human donor with ulcerative colitis or Crohn's disease, or a healthy co-twin of an affected twin (not recorded which). CDR3s include the opening cysteine and the closing phenylalanine or tryptophan.

TRBJ1-5 TRBV6-6 CASSWEAFNQPQHF
TRBJ1-1 TRBV4-1 CASSPLSRVYTEAFF
TRBJ1-5 TRBV19 CASSPGGALNQPQHF
TRBJ2-3 TRBV18 CASSLEGTGTDTQYF
TRBJ2-3 TRBV3-1 CASSQEGLAGTDTQYF
TRBJ2-7 TRBV7-2 CASSPGTDYEQYF
TRBJ2-7 TRBV7-2 CASSLAGTPFVEQYF
TRBJ1-4 TRBV7-2 CASSARYRATNEKLFF
TRBJ2-4 TRBV5-6 CASSIGGAKNIQYF
TRBJ2-1 TRBV20-1 CSAGRTSENEQFF
TRBJ2-3 TRBV12-3/TRBV12-4 CASSLKASTDTQYF
TRBJ1-2 TRBV20-1 CSARDWPHGDDYGYTF
TRBJ2-7 TRBV5-1 CASSTGQGTSYEQYF
TRBJ2-2 TRBV5-1 CASSKLAGKNTGELFF
TRBJ2-7 TRBV6-6 CASSGQGEQYF
TRBJ2-7 TRBV27 CASSFLARGSSYEQYF
TRBJ2-3 TRBV24-1 CATSGEQASDSTDTQYF
TRBJ2-7 TRBV7-2 CASSLNGPNGEQYF
TRBJ1-1 TRBV5-6 CASSFMDRRRNTEAFF
TRBJ2-7 TRBV20-1 CSARDRLAHYEQYF
TRBJ2-3 TRBV7-9 CAINFRGQGSPDTQYF
TRBJ1-2 TRBV9 CASSVGWGYGYTF
TRBJ2-1 TRBV5-1 CASRTMGQADGEQFF
TRBJ2-1 TRBV5-1 CASSLDRVDEQFF
TRBJ2-7 TRBV12-3/TRBV12-4 CASRRGRSYEQYF
TRBJ1-4 TRBV20-1 CSASWGIGEKLFF
TRBJ2-1 TRBV6-5 CASSYPNNWDSATYNEQFF
TRBJ2-7 TRBV2 CASSGVVTPQQYEQYF
TRBJ2-5 TRBV28 CASSPGPRNKEYF
TRBJ2-2 TRBV7-9 CASSLLGRHTGELFF
TRBJ2-7 TRBV28 CASSFLAGTYEQYF
TRBJ2-5 TRBV20-1 CSALILAGDAETQYF
TRBJ1-6 TRBV12-3/TRBV12-4 CASRALVRDRYYNSPLHF
TRBJ2-7 TRBV20-1 CSARDGGRAPYEQYF
TRBJ2-3 TRBV20-1 CSARDGAGFGDTQYF
TRBJ1-1 TRBV9 CASSLSPGGSITEAFF
TRBJ1-1 TRBV2 CATLTGGAAFF